This is a list of T cell receptor beta chains from one sample in a study of blood T cell repertoires in COVID-19. Clones were sequenced by immunoSEQ multiplex PCR, and TCRdb holds only the in-frame ones, with some missing. The sample has under 250,000 clones; 70% to 80% are singletons. The sequenced sample consisted of peripheral blood. The receptors originated from a woman aged 40 to 50 with COVID-19, enrolled during active disease. CDR3s include the opening cysteine and the closing phenylalanine or tryptophan. A D gene is named only where the DNA matches it firmly. Clone size appears in some rows only: once, few, many, or a class for an expanded clone.

clone size	CDR3 length	V gene	J gene	D gene	CDR3 protein	CDR3 DNA
once	13	TRBV7-8	TRBJ2-7	.	CASSLPLDYEQYF	TGTGCCAGCAGCTTACCCCTAGACTACGAGCAGTACTTC
.	13	TRBV2	TRBJ1-4	.	CASRRGVGEKLFF	TGTGCCAGCAGACGGGGGGTCGGAGAAAAACTGTTTTTT
.	14	TRBV2	TRBJ2-2	TRBD2	CASSGIAGRGELFF	TGTGCCAGCAGTGGCATAGCGGGGAGGGGGGAGCTGTTTTTT
.	16	TRBV15	TRBJ2-5	TRBD2	CATSAQLAGIGETQYF	TGTGCCACCAGCGCACAACTAGCGGGAATTGGGGAGACCCAGTACTTC
.	19	TRBV19	TRBJ2-6	TRBD1	CASTSTGTVSWAGANVLTF	TGTGCCAGTACCTCTACCGGGACAGTCAGTTGGGCTGGGGCCAACGTCCTGACTTTC
.	14	TRBV4-1	TRBJ1-3	.	CASSSQGDRNTIYF	TGCGCCAGCAGTTCACAGGGTGATAGAAACACCATATATTTT
.	16	TRBV5-1	TRBJ2-3	.	CASSYGGRGRTDTQYF	TGCGCCAGCAGCTATGGAGGGCGGGGTCGCACAGATACGCAGTATTTT
.	12	TRBV6-5	TRBJ2-1	TRBD1	CASRTGVREQFF	TGTGCCAGCCGAACAGGGGTCCGAGAGCAGTTCTTC
.	15	TRBV7-2	TRBJ2-5	.	CASSLVSNLQETQYF	TGTGCCAGCAGCTTAGTGTCTAACCTCCAAGAGACCCAGTACTTC
once	15	TRBV5-6	TRBJ1-3	.	CASSFGPGAGNTIYF	TGTGCCAGCAGCTTCGGTCCCGGTGCGGGAAACACCATATATTTT
few	14	TRBV6-4	TRBJ1-1	TRBD1	CASSDSSRGTEAFF	TGTGCCAGCAGTGACTCCTCCAGGGGGACTGAAGCTTTCTTT
.	11	TRBV20-1	TRBJ2-7	.	CSAPLFGREYF	TGCAGTGCCCCCCTCTTCGGGCGGGAGTACTTC
.	14	TRBV6-4	TRBJ1-1	.	CASSDRLDLGVAFF	TGTGCCAGCAGTGACCGCCTCGACCTCGGGGTCGCTTTCTTT
.	14	TRBV29-1	TRBJ1-2	TRBD1	CSVGQGEFSEGYTF	TGCAGCGTTGGACAGGGAGAATTCTCGGAGGGCTACACCTTC
.	14	TRBV4-3	TRBJ1-1	.	CASSQDTRGLEAFF	TGCGCCAGCAGCCAAGATACCCGAGGACTTGAAGCTTTCTTT
once	13	TRBV11-3	TRBJ2-5	.	CASSRDKMETQYF	TGTGCCAGCAGCCGAGATAAAATGGAGACCCAGTACTTC
.	13	TRBV19	TRBJ2-5	.	CASSINGGETQYF	TGTGCCAGTAGTATTAACGGAGGAGAGACCCAGTACTTC
few	15	TRBV7-2	TRBJ2-2	.	CASSLAGGVTGELFF	TGTGCCAGCAGCTTAGCGGGGGGTGTAACCGGGGAGCTGTTTTTT
.	15	TRBV19	TRBJ2-7	TRBD2	CASSLTSANSYEQYF	TGTGCCAGTAGCCTGACTAGCGCCAACTCCTACGAGCAGTACTTC
.	16	TRBV3-1/TRBV3-2	TRBJ2-7	TRBD1	CASSQTMRTGALKQYF	TGTGCCAGCAGCCAGACGATGCGGACAGGGGCTCTCAAGCAGTACTTC
.	17	TRBV18	TRBJ2-5	.	CASSPPRAGVVSETQYF	TGTGCCAGCTCACCACCTAGGGCAGGGGTGGTCTCGGAGACCCAGTACTTC
few	15	TRBV18	TRBJ1-1	.	CASFPLSDSNTEAFF	TGTGCCAGCTTTCCCTTATCGGACTCGAACACTGAAGCTTTCTTT
.	15	TRBV3-1/TRBV3-2	TRBJ1-1	.	CASSQEWGGNTEAFF	TGTGCCAGCAGCCAAGAATGGGGAGGGAACACTGAAGCTTTCTTT
few	14	TRBV19	TRBJ1-5	.	CASSMAGVKQPQHF	TGTGCCAGTAGTATGGCAGGGGTCAAGCAGCCCCAGCATTTT
once	13	TRBV6-5	TRBJ2-1	TRBD2	CASKAGGGSEQFF	TGTGCCAGCAAAGCGGGAGGGGGATCTGAGCAGTTCTTC
.	15	TRBV5-6	TRBJ2-7	.	CASSEKTVSNYEQYF	TGTGCCAGCAGCGAGAAGACAGTATCTAACTACGAGCAGTACTTC
.	14	TRBV11-2	TRBJ1-4	.	CASSLGEGDEKLFF	TGTGCCAGCAGCTTGGGGGAGGGGGATGAAAAACTGTTTTTT
.	17	TRBV24-1	TRBJ2-1	TRBD2	CATSGAGGGLGNNEQFF	TGTGCCACCAGTGGTGCCGGGGGGGGTCTGGGGAACAATGAGCAGTTCTTC
few	15	TRBV5-4	TRBJ2-7	TRBD1	CASSHTGTATYEQYF	TGTGCCAGCAGCCACACCGGGACAGCGACCTACGAGCAGTACTTC
.	18	TRBV2	TRBJ1-6	.	CASSGRSITGTLNSPLHF	TGTGCCAGCAGTGGCCGCTCGATCACAGGGACGCTAAATTCACCCCTCCACTTT
.	15	TRBV7-9	TRBJ1-4	TRBD1	CASSLGQGLNEKLFF	TGTGCCAGCAGCTTGGGACAGGGCCTCAATGAAAAACTGTTTTTT